The rows below give T cell receptor beta chains drawn from one sample of a study of somatic mutations in cytotoxic T cells in rheumatoid arthritis. Here immunoSEQ multiplex PCR was the method, and the copy in TCRdb shows in-frame clones only, minus some. The sample contains more than 7,000 clones, 75% to 80% of which appear only once. Sequencing was performed on CD8+ T cells sorted from blood. The receptors were sampled from an adult with rheumatoid arthritis. CDR3s include the opening cysteine and the closing phenylalanine or tryptophan. Each record gives: D gene, clone size, V gene, J gene, CDR3 protein, CDR3 DNA. A D gene is named only where the DNA matches it firmly. A clone size is listed for some rows: how often the clone was seen (once, few, many), or a class if it is expanded.

>TRBD2|NA|TRBV11-1|TRBJ2-7
CASSLTSAGGSYEQYF
TGTGCCAGCAGCCTCACGTCAGCGGGGGGCTCCTACGAGCAGTACTTC
>TRBD1|NA|TRBV30|TRBJ1-1
CAWSTDDRGRTEAFF
TGTGCCTGGAGTACCGATGACAGGGGGCGAACTGAAGCTTTCTTT
>TRBD1|NA|TRBV11-2|TRBJ1-3
CASSLRLGSGGPGNTIYF
TGTGCCAGCAGCTTAAGGCTAGGGTCAGGGGGACCTGGAAACACCATATATTTT
>NA|NA|TRBV27|TRBJ1-1
CASISVTEAFF
TGTGCCAGCATAAGTGTGACTGAAGCTTTCTTT
>NA|NA|TRBV27|TRBJ2-1
CASSPSGSTYNEQFF
TGTGCCAGCAGTCCATCTGGGAGCACCTACAATGAGCAGTTCTTC
>NA|once|TRBV7-9|TRBJ1-1
CASSQREGRFAFF
TGTGCCAGCAGCCAACGAGAGGGCCGTTTTGCTTTCTTT
>NA|NA|TRBV6-1|TRBJ2-5
CASSEAGDMNETQYF
TGTGCCAGCAGTGAAGCGGGGGACATGAATGAGACCCAGTACTTC
>NA|NA|TRBV7-9|TRBJ2-2
CASSGANTGELFF
TGTGCCAGCAGCGGGGCGAACACCGGGGAGCTGTTTTTT
>NA|NA|TRBV6-4|TRBJ2-7
CASSESPEYEQYF
TGTGCCAGCAGTGAGTCGCCGGAGTACGAGCAGTACTTC
>NA|NA|TRBV4-1|TRBJ2-7
CASSHPLRDYEQYF
TGCGCCAGCAGCCATCCCCTTCGAGACTACGAGCAGTACTTC
>NA|NA|TRBV28|TRBJ1-2
CASSVQEINYGYTF
TGTGCCAGCAGTGTACAGGAGATAAACTATGGCTACACCTTC
>TRBD1|NA|TRBV27|TRBJ1-6
CASRTGRGYNSPLHF
TGTGCCAGCAGGACAGGGAGGGGGTATAATTCACCCCTCCACTTT
>NA|NA|TRBV4-1|TRBJ2-7
CASSPGTQGYEQYF
TGCGCCAGCAGCCCAGGGACGCAAGGCTACGAGCAGTACTTC
>NA|NA|TRBV7-8|TRBJ1-5
CASSEGLRVQPQHF
TGTGCCAGCAGCGAGGGGCTGCGGGTCCAGCCCCAGCATTTT
>NA|NA|TRBV27|TRBJ1-5
CASSSGGQPQHF
TGTGCCAGCAGTTCTGGGGGTCAGCCCCAGCATTTT
>NA|NA|TRBV2|TRBJ2-6
CASTGSGANVLTF
TGTGCCAGCACGGGTTCTGGGGCCAACGTCCTGACTTTC
>TRBD1|NA|TRBV5-1|TRBJ1-6
CASRAGGDNSPLHF
TGCGCCAGCAGGGCAGGGGGTGATAATTCACCCCTCCACTTT
>TRBD1|NA|TRBV4-1|TRBJ2-7
CASSHRDRGYEQYF
TGCGCCAGCAGCCACCGGGACAGGGGCTACGAGCAGTACTTC
>NA|NA|TRBV5-6|TRBJ2-3
CASSLSKAHGFATDTQYF
TGTGCCAGCAGCTTGTCGAAAGCTCATGGATTCGCCACAGATACGCAGTATTTT
>NA|NA|TRBV9|TRBJ2-1
CASSVGGRGNEQFF
TGTGCCAGCAGCGTAGGTGGGAGGGGGAATGAGCAGTTCTTC
>NA|NA|TRBV4-1|TRBJ1-1
CASSQDGRGRGGTEAFF
TGCGCCAGCAGCCAAGATGGGAGAGGACGAGGGGGGACTGAAGCTTTCTTT
>TRBD1|NA|TRBV6-6|TRBJ1-5
CASSGDSSNQPQHF
TGTGCCAGCAGTGGGGACAGCAGCAATCAGCCCCAGCATTTT
>NA|once|TRBV7-2|TRBJ2-2
CASSLGPATGELFF
TGTGCCAGCAGCTTAGGCCCCGCGACCGGGGAGCTGTTTTTT
>NA|NA|TRBV20-1|TRBJ1-4
CSASSGPILFF
TGCAGTGCTAGTTCAGGGCCTATACTGTTTTTT
>TRBD2|NA|TRBV4-1|TRBJ2-1
CASSRGGTYNEQFF
TGCGCCAGCTCTCGCGGGGGTACCTACAATGAGCAGTTCTTC
>NA|NA|TRBV28|TRBJ2-7
CASSYSSRANYEQYF
TGTGCCAGCAGTTATTCAAGCAGGGCGAACTACGAGCAGTACTTC
>TRBD2|NA|TRBV27|TRBJ2-2
CASMSLLGGATGELFF
TGTGCCAGCATGTCGCTACTCGGGGGGGCTACCGGGGAGCTGTTTTTT
>NA|NA|TRBV29-1|TRBJ2-3
CSVLLDTQYF
TGCAGCGTCCTCCTAGATACGCAGTATTTT
>TRBD1|medium-sized|TRBV5-6|TRBJ2-7
CASSPLGQGEYYEQYF
TGTGCCAGCAGCCCCCTCGGACAGGGAGAATACTACGAGCAGTACTTC
>TRBD2|NA|TRBV5-4|TRBJ2-5
CASSFGGGSGRAQETQYF
TGTGCCAGCAGCTTTGGTGGGGGAAGCGGGAGGGCCCAAGAGACCCAGTACTTC
>TRBD2|NA|TRBV4-1|TRBJ2-5
CASSPWDSGKETQYF
TGCGCCAGCAGCCCCTGGGATAGCGGGAAGGAGACCCAGTACTTC
>NA|medium-sized|TRBV19|TRBJ1-5
CASSIDPGAHQPQHF
TGTGCCAGTAGTATTGATCCGGGGGCGCATCAGCCCCAGCATTTT
>NA|NA|TRBV6-5|TRBJ2-2
CASSYVSSGFTGELFF
TGTGCCAGCAGTTACGTTTCCTCAGGGTTCACCGGGGAGCTGTTTTTT
>NA|NA|TRBV25-1|TRBJ2-5
CASSEYQGPETQYF
TGTGCCAGCAGTGAATATCAGGGTCCAGAGACCCAGTACTTC
>NA|NA|TRBV27|TRBJ2-1
CASSLVSVLVAEQFF
TGTGCCAGCAGTTTAGTCTCCGTACTCGTAGCTGAGCAGTTCTTC
>NA|NA|TRBV6-5|TRBJ1-1
CASSKRQGSAEAFF
TGTGCCAGCAGTAAACGCCAGGGGTCCGCTGAAGCTTTCTTT
>NA|few|TRBV7-9|TRBJ2-2
CASSRLSGELFF
TGTGCCAGCAGCCGACTCTCCGGGGAGCTGTTTTTT
>NA|NA|TRBV7-8|TRBJ1-2
CASSPERGSPGYTF
TGTGCCAGCAGCCCTGAACGTGGATCCCCTGGCTACACCTTC
>NA|NA|TRBV2|TRBJ2-5
CAMHLPQETQYF
TGTGCCATGCACCTACCTCAAGAGACCCAGTACTTC
>NA|NA|TRBV6-4|TRBJ2-3
CASSDGMGTDTQYF
TGTGCCAGCAGTGACGGGATGGGCACAGATACGCAGTATTTT
>NA|NA|TRBV9|TRBJ2-3
CASSVDQRTDTQYF
TGTGCCAGCAGCGTAGACCAGCGGACAGATACGCAGTATTTT
>TRBD2|once|TRBV5-1|TRBJ2-5
CASSPGLAGSGETQYF
TGCGCCAGCAGCCCAGGACTAGCGGGGTCGGGAGAGACCCAGTACTTC
>NA|NA|TRBV5-3|TRBJ2-7
CARSLGDWPHRGPYEQYF
TGTGCCAGAAGCTTGGGGGACTGGCCCCATAGGGGGCCATACGAGCAGTACTTC
>TRBD1|NA|TRBV4-3|TRBJ1-2
CASSPILDRVDYGYTF
TGCGCCAGCAGCCCCATTCTGGACAGGGTAGACTATGGCTACACCTTC
>NA|NA|TRBV6-1|TRBJ1-1
CASSVEARAEAFF
TGTGCCAGCAGTGTTGAAGCACGGGCTGAAGCTTTCTTT
>NA|NA|TRBV2|TRBJ2-1
CASRPSPSTETYYNEQFF
TGTGCCAGCAGGCCCAGTCCCTCGACAGAAACATATTACAATGAGCAGTTCTTC
>NA|NA|TRBV27|TRBJ1-5
CASSFQLSNQPQHF
TGTGCCAGCAGTTTCCAGCTAAGCAATCAGCCCCAGCATTTT
>NA|NA|TRBV5-6|TRBJ1-5
CASSPGGHQPQHF
TGTGCCAGCAGTCCGGGGGGCCATCAGCCCCAGCATTTT
>NA|NA|TRBV4-1|TRBJ2-3
CASSRSSGGLGTDTQYF
TGCGCCAGCAGCCGATCGAGCGGCGGGCTGGGGACAGATACGCAGTATTTT
>TRBD2|NA|TRBV7-9|TRBJ2-1
CASRHLPFSGGPYNEQFF
TGTGCCAGCAGGCACCTCCCCTTTAGCGGGGGCCCCTACAATGAGCAGTTCTTC
>NA|few|TRBV7-9|TRBJ2-1
CASSPPASGEQFF
TGTGCCAGCAGCCCACCGGCGTCAGGAGAGCAGTTCTTC
>NA|NA|TRBV27|TRBJ1-1
CASSFSGTEAFF
TGTGCCAGCAGTTTTTCGGGCACTGAAGCTTTCTTT
>NA|NA|TRBV16|TRBJ2-2
CASSQYDVTGELFF
TGTGCCAGCAGCCAATATGACGTCACCGGGGAGCTGTTTTTT
>NA|NA|TRBV27|TRBJ2-5
CASSLGETQYF
TGTGCCAGCAGTTTGGGAGAGACCCAGTACTTC
>TRBD1|NA|TRBV7-9|TRBJ2-7
CASSYGTGQDYEQYF
TGTGCCAGCAGCTACGGGACAGGACAAGACTACGAGCAGTACTTC